This TCR beta chain was observed in a study of CD8 T cells in ankylosing spondylitis. General study findings and limits: Characteristic, it appeared, of ankylosing spondylitis blood was a TCR beta motif of about eight highly homologous variants. A number of the motif variants had already been described in reactive arthritis synovial fluid and blood.

This CDR3 contains 13 residues. Germline V gene data show CDR1 as MNHNS and CDR2 as SASEGT. V dropped 5 bases and J dropped 4 bases, with 11 bases sitting between them. Libraries of TCR beta came from quantitative 5'-RACE with molecular barcodes. TCRdb reanalysed the 5' RACE reads using MiXCR and keeps one entry per CDR3 protein. The sample yields some 840,000 distinct CDR3 sequences, 10% to 15% seen once. This clonotype turned up a few times. Its matching antigen is unknown. This TCR was recovered from a male donor with ankylosing spondylitis. This chain joins TRBV6-1 and TRBJ1-2; D might be TRBD1 (6 bases). Sequencing used blood, either unsorted or a sorted T cell fraction (not recorded which). The CDR3 spells CASSITGSYGYTF. Written as DNA, the CDR3 is TGTGCCAGCAGTATTACAGGGTCCTATGGCTACACCTTC.